This is a list of T cell receptor beta chains from one sample in a study of blood T cell repertoires in COVID-19. Method: immunoSEQ multiplex PCR; TCRdb's copy keeps in-frame clones and lacks some. The sample carries 260,000 or so clones, approximately 80% recorded once. The material sequenced was peripheral blood. The receptors here all came from a human donor in a cohort sampled during active COVID-19. The CDR3 runs from the conserved cysteine through the conserved F or W. Fields, in order: D gene, clone size, CDR3 length, V gene, J gene, CDR3 DNA, CDR3 protein. D genes are given only for firm matches. Clone size appears in some rows only: once, few, many, or a class for an expanded clone.

d_call: .; clone_size: .; cdr3_length: 15; v_call: TRBV6-1; j_call: TRBJ1-4; cdr3_nt: TGTGCCAGCAGTGAAGCTCGCGAGGGCAAAGTTAAACTGTTTTTT; cdr3_aa: CASSEAREGKVKLFF
d_call: TRBD1; clone_size: .; cdr3_length: 15; v_call: TRBV6-5; j_call: TRBJ1-1; cdr3_nt: TGTGCCAGCAGTCCGGGACAGGGGGGGCACTCTGAAGCTTTCTTT; cdr3_aa: CASSPGQGGHSEAFF
d_call: TRBD1; clone_size: .; cdr3_length: 15; v_call: TRBV15; j_call: TRBJ2-7; cdr3_nt: TGTGCCACCAGCAGAGATCTACGGACAGGGGATGGGCAGTACTTC; cdr3_aa: CATSRDLRTGDGQYF
d_call: .; clone_size: .; cdr3_length: 14; v_call: TRBV6-5; j_call: TRBJ1-2; cdr3_nt: TGTGCCAGCAGTTATATAGACAGAAACTATGGCTACACCTTC; cdr3_aa: CASSYIDRNYGYTF
d_call: .; clone_size: .; cdr3_length: 13; v_call: TRBV7-6; j_call: TRBJ2-1; cdr3_nt: TGTGCCAGCAGCTTAGTTGGTAGAGTCGCGCAGTTCTTC; cdr3_aa: CASSLVGRVAQFF
d_call: .; clone_size: .; cdr3_length: 13; v_call: TRBV15; j_call: TRBJ1-6; cdr3_nt: TGTGCCACCAGCTCCGGGGGGGAATCACCCCTCCACTTT; cdr3_aa: CATSSGGESPLHF
d_call: .; clone_size: .; cdr3_length: 16; v_call: TRBV11-2; j_call: TRBJ2-7; cdr3_nt: TGTGCCAGCAGCCACTTTTCCGGGACATCGGCCCACGAGCAGTACTTC; cdr3_aa: CASSHFSGTSAHEQYF
d_call: .; clone_size: few; cdr3_length: 16; v_call: TRBV6-1; j_call: TRBJ1-5; cdr3_nt: TGTGCCAGCAGTGAAGTGCAGAGAGGATTCAATCAGCCCCAGCATTTT; cdr3_aa: CASSEVQRGFNQPQHF
d_call: TRBD1; clone_size: once; cdr3_length: 16; v_call: TRBV2; j_call: TRBJ2-2; cdr3_nt: TGTGCCAGCAGGGAGACAGGGATCGGAGTAGCCGGGGAGCTGTTTTTT; cdr3_aa: CASRETGIGVAGELFF
d_call: TRBD1; clone_size: .; cdr3_length: 16; v_call: TRBV7-8; j_call: TRBJ2-3; cdr3_nt: TGTGCCAGCACCTCCCGAAGACAGGGAGGCACAGATACGCAGTATTTT; cdr3_aa: CASTSRRQGGTDTQYF
d_call: TRBD2; clone_size: .; cdr3_length: 17; v_call: TRBV7-3; j_call: TRBJ2-7; cdr3_nt: TGTGCCAGCAGCTTAAGTAACCTAGCGGGAGGGTCCTACGAGCAGTACTTC; cdr3_aa: CASSLSNLAGGSYEQYF
d_call: TRBD1; clone_size: .; cdr3_length: 14; v_call: TRBV5-1; j_call: TRBJ1-1; cdr3_nt: TGCGCCAGCAGCTACGAGACAGGGGCCACTGAAGCTTTCTTT; cdr3_aa: CASSYETGATEAFF
d_call: TRBD1; clone_size: .; cdr3_length: 13; v_call: TRBV2; j_call: TRBJ1-1; cdr3_nt: TGTGCCAGCCGGGACAGGGGAATAACTGAAGCTTTCTTT; cdr3_aa: CASRDRGITEAFF
d_call: TRBD1; clone_size: .; cdr3_length: 15; v_call: TRBV19; j_call: TRBJ2-1; cdr3_nt: TGTGCCAGTAGCGGACAGGGGTACACCTACAATGAGCAGTTCTTC; cdr3_aa: CASSGQGYTYNEQFF